Below are 3 T cell receptor beta chains sequenced from a single sample in a study of blood T cell repertoires in COVID-19. Clones were read by immunoSEQ multiplex PCR, and TCRdb kept only the in-frame ones, dropping some. The top ten clones hold about 5% of a sample with 390,000 or so clones, around four fifths of them seen once. The sample taken for sequencing was PBMCs or T cells enriched from blood (not recorded which). Receptors were obtained from a woman in her forties or fifties who had recovered from COVID-19.

The chain carries TRBV30 and TRBJ2-3; D unresolved. V gave up 2 bases and J gave up 1 base, with 10 bases separating them. Germline V gene data show CDR1 as GTSNPN and CDR2 as SVGIG (reference sequence). This CDR3 spans 14 amino acids. The CDR3 reads CAWSRNVGTDTQYF. For the CDR3, the DNA is TGTGCCTGGAGTCGTAACGTAGGCACAGATACGCAGTATTTT.

The chain couples TRBV7-8 to TRBJ1-2; D might be TRBD1 (6 bases). The V end lost 1 base, the J end lost 0 bases, and 15 bases lay between the germline ends. The CDR3 sequence is 17 residues long. Germline assignment: CDR1 SGHVS and CDR2 FQNEAQ. The DNA for the CDR3 is TGTGCCAGCAGCTTAGGGTTCGCAGGGGCCTCTAACTATGGCTACACCTTC. It translates to CASSLGFAGASNYGYTF.

V gene TRBV5-6 combines with J gene TRBJ1-6; no firm D call. Trimming pared 0 bases from V and 7 bases from J, leaving 11 bases between. CDR1 is SGHDT and CDR2 is YYEEEE in the germline V gene. CDR3 size: 15 residues. The CDR3 DNA reads as TGTGCCAGCAGCTTGGTGGCGGCCCAAAATTCACCCCTCCACTTT. Translating gives CASSLVAAQNSPLHF.